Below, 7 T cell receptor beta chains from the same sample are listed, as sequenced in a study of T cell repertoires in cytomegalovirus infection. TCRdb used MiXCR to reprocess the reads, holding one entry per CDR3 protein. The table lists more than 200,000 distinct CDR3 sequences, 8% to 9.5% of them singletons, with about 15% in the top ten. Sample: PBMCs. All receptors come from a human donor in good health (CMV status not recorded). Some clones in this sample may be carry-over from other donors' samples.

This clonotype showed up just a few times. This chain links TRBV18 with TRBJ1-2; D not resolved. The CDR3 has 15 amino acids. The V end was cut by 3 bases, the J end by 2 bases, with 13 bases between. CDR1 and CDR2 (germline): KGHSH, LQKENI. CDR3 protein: CASSPINDGNYGYTF. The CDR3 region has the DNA TGTGCCAGCTCACCGATTAATGACGGCAACTATGGCTACACCTTC.

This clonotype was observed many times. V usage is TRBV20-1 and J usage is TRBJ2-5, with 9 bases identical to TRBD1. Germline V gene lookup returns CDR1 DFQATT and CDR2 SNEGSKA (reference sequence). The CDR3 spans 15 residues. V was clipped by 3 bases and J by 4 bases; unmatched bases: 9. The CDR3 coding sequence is TGCAGTGCTAGTCATTACAGGGGGCTAGGAGAGACCCAGTACTTC. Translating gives CSASHYRGLGETQYF.

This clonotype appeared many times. CDR3 residues: CASSSGTGLSTDTQYF. As DNA, the CDR3 is TGTGCCAGCAGTTCTGGGACAGGGCTTTCCACAGATACGCAGTATTTT. The chain carries TRBV12-3 or TRBV12-4 and TRBJ2-3; 9 bases map to TRBD1. This CDR3 contains 16 residues. V dropped 4 bases and J dropped 2; count of bases not matched to a gene: 7.

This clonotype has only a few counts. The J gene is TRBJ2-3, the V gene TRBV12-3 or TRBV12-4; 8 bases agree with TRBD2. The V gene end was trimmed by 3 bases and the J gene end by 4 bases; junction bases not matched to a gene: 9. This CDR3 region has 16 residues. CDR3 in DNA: TGTGCCAGCAGTTTCGATACGGGGGGGATCCCAGATACGCAGTATTTT. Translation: CASSFDTGGIPDTQYF.

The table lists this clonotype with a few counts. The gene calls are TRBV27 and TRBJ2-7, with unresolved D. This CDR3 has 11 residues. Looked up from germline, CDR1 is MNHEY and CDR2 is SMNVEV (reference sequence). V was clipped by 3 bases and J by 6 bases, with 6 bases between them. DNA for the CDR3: TGTGCCAGCAGTTTTCCTCCCGAGCAGTACTTC. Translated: CASSFPPEQYF.

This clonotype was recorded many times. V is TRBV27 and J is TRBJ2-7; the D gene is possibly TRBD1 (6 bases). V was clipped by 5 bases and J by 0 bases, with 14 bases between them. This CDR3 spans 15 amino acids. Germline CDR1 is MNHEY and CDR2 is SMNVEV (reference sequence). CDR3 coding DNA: TGTGCCAGCAGTACAGGGTTCCTGGGCTCCTACGAGCAGTACTTC. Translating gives CASSTGFLGSYEQYF.

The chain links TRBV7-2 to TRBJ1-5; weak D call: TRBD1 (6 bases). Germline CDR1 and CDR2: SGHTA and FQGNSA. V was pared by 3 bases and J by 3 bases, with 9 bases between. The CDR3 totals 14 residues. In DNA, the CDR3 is TGTGCCAGCAGCTTGGACAGATTCAATCAGCCCCAGCATTTT. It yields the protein CASSLDRFNQPQHF.